A selection of T cell receptor beta chains follows, all from one sample in a study of OX40 agonist ivuxolimab in advanced cancers. Generated by immunoSEQ multiplex PCR, the TCRdb table keeps only in-frame clones and is missing some. The table has about 98,000 clones, around 85% seen once. The sequences come from CD4+ or CD8+ T cells sorted from blood, collected in a trial of the OX40 agonist ivuxolimab. These receptors originate from an adult with an advanced solid tumor such as melanoma, head and neck, liver or kidney cancer. Each CDR3 is given with its conserved first and last residue. D genes are given only for firm matches. Clone sizes are given selectively: once, few, many, or a class where the clone is expanded.

DNA: TGTGCCAGCACACAACCCAATTGGGGTCGTATCTATGGCTACACCTTC
CDR3: CASTQPNWGRIYGYTF
D: .
J: TRBJ1-2
size: few
V: TRBV6-6
length: 16

DNA: TGTGCCAGCAGCTTAGTGGCTAAGTTGAACACTGAAGCTTTCTTT
CDR3: CASSLVAKLNTEAFF
D: .
J: TRBJ1-1
size: .
V: TRBV7-2
length: 15

DNA: TGTGCCAGCAGTGAGGGCAGGGTTTTACGTCAGCCCCAGCATTTT
CDR3: CASSEGRVLRQPQHF
D: .
J: TRBJ1-5
size: .
V: TRBV6-1
length: 15

DNA: TGTGCCAGCAGCCAAGATCCAGGGCTAGGGCAGCCCCAGCATTTT
CDR3: CASSQDPGLGQPQHF
D: .
J: TRBJ1-5
size: .
V: TRBV4-2
length: 15

DNA: TGTGCCAGCCGTGCATGGGCAGAAAATGAAAAACTGTTTTTT
CDR3: CASRAWAENEKLFF
D: .
J: TRBJ1-4
size: .
V: TRBV27
length: 14

DNA: TGTGCCAGCAAGAGGGGACAGGGGGTGAGGGATAGGACCACTGAAGCTTTCTTT
CDR3: CASKRGQGVRDRTTEAFF
D: TRBD1
J: TRBJ1-1
size: .
V: TRBV2
length: 18

DNA: TGTGCCAGCAGCGCAGGGGCGCGTTATGGCTACACCTTC
CDR3: CASSAGARYGYTF
D: .
J: TRBJ1-2
size: .
V: TRBV6-6
length: 13

DNA: TGTGCCAGCAGGGGTCCCGACAGGGGAGGGGGGACTGAAGCTTTCTTT
CDR3: CASRGPDRGGGTEAFF
D: TRBD1
J: TRBJ1-1
size: .
V: TRBV28
length: 16

DNA: TGTGCCAGCAGTGAAAGGGGTCACGCTGAAGCTTTCTTT
CDR3: CASSERGHAEAFF
D: .
J: TRBJ1-1
size: .
V: TRBV6-1
length: 13

DNA: TGTGCCATCAGCGGGATCGCCGGGGAGCTGTTTTTT
CDR3: CAISGIAGELFF
D: .
J: TRBJ2-2
size: .
V: TRBV10-3
length: 12

DNA: TGTGCTAGTGCCCCGGGGTTGACAAACATTCAGTACTTC
CDR3: CASAPGLTNIQYF
D: .
J: TRBJ2-4
size: .
V: TRBV12-5
length: 13

DNA: TGTGCCAGCAAGGGGCCCGCCAATGGCTACACCTTC
CDR3: CASKGPANGYTF
D: .
J: TRBJ1-2
size: .
V: TRBV27
length: 12

DNA: TGTGCCAGCAGCTCGGGGGTTCTGAACACTGAAGCTTTCTTT
CDR3: CASSSGVLNTEAFF
D: .
J: TRBJ1-1
size: .
V: TRBV27
length: 14

DNA: TGTGCCAGCAGCGTAGTCTCGGGAGGGCTCGAGACCCAGTACTTC
CDR3: CASSVVSGGLETQYF
D: TRBD2
J: TRBJ2-5
size: few
V: TRBV9
length: 15

DNA: TGTGCCAGCAGCCCTTGGACTGAAACCTACGAGCAGTACTTC
CDR3: CASSPWTETYEQYF
D: .
J: TRBJ2-7
size: .
V: TRBV7-9
length: 14